These 20 T cell receptor beta chains originate from one sample sequenced in a study of T cell responses to AZD1222 COVID-19 vaccine. The assay was immunoSEQ multiplex PCR, and TCRdb's table has in-frame clones only and misses some. Among under 130,000 clones listed, around nine tenths were seen once. Here the sequenced sample was peripheral blood, taken on day 0 of AZD1222 vaccination. These receptors came from an adult in good health.

The chain couples TRBV19 to TRBJ2-2, with 7 bases identical to TRBD2. After removal of 4 bases from V and 2 bases from J, the junction contained 1 base not matched to a gene. The CDR3 loop spans 14 amino acids. Germline loops: CDR1 LNHDA, CDR2 SQIVND (reference sequence). This CDR3 is CASSTSGNTGELFF. The CDR3 region has the DNA TGTGCCAGTAGTACTAGCGGAAACACCGGGGAGCTGTTTTTT.

The chain is built from TRBV28 and TRBJ2-1; 16 bases match TRBD2. The CDR3 sequence is 15 residues long. Looked up from germline, CDR1 is MDHEN and CDR2 is SYDVKM. V was clipped by 6 bases and J by 10 bases; unmatched bases: 6. The CDR3 DNA reads as TGTGCCAGCAGGATTCCGGGACTAGCGGGAGGGGAGCAGTTCTTC. Translating it yields CASRIPGLAGGEQFF.

This sequence joins TRBV7-2 and TRBJ2-7; 8 nucleotides line up with TRBD2. V shed 5 bases, J shed 3 bases, and the junction held 12 bases outside the gene matches. CDR1 is SGHTA and CDR2 is FQGNSA in the germline V gene. This CDR3 region has 16 residues. CDR3 nucleotide sequence: TGTGCCAGCAGCCCTAATACGGGGGGGGAGGGCTACGAGCAGTACTTC. Translated: CASSPNTGGEGYEQYF.

This clone was observed a handful of times. The chain recombines TRBV25-1 with TRBJ2-2; 8 bases agree with TRBD1. The V and J ends lost 6 bases and 6 bases, in that order; junction bases with no gene match: 6. Germline lookup yields CDR1 MGHDK and CDR2 SYGVNS. The CDR3 consists of 14 residues. The CDR3 nucleotides are TGTGCCAGCAGGAATGACAGGGGCGCCGGGGAGCTGTTTTTT. This translates into CASRNDRGAGELFF.

The V call is TRBV7-2, the J call TRBJ1-5; TRBD1 matches at 7 bases. The germline CDR1 and CDR2 sequences are SGHTA and FQGNSA. The CDR3 sequence is 17 residues long. V lost 3 bases to trimming and J lost 0 bases; unmatched junction nucleotides: 8. The CDR3 region is CASSFEAGGYSNQPQHF. The CDR3 DNA follows: TGTGCCAGCAGCTTTGAGGCAGGGGGATATAGCAATCAGCCCCAGCATTTT.

This clone was recorded only once. The V gene is TRBV10-2, the J gene TRBJ2-2; D is unclear. CDR3 length: 14 amino acids. Germline CDR1 reads WSHSY; CDR2 reads SAAADI. With 3 bases removed from V and 3 bases from J, the gap between germline ends came to 8 bases. CDR3 residues: CASSEFGDTGELFF. The CDR3 DNA follows: TGCGCCAGCAGTGAATTCGGAGACACCGGGGAGCTGTTTTTT.

The DNA of the CDR3 is TGTGCCAGCAGTTTACACCGTTTGAACACCGGGGAGCTGTTTTTT. It specifies CASSLHRLNTGELFF. The chain carries TRBV28 and TRBJ2-2; unclear D gene. Trimming removed 2 bases from V and 1 base from J, with 8 bases in between. The length of the CDR3 is 15 residues. Germline loops: CDR1 MDHEN, CDR2 SYDVKM. Using reference TRBV28 and TRBJ2-2 for the parts outside the CDR3, the full variable domain is DVKVTQSSRYLVKRTGEKVFLECVQDMDHENMFWYRQDPGLGLRLIYFSYDVKMKEKGDIPEGYSVSREKKERFSLILESASTNQTSMYLCASSLHRLNTGELFFGEGSRLTVL.

A single count supports this clone. The gene calls are TRBV24-1 and TRBJ1-1; D uncertain. This CDR3 is built from 13 residues. Germline V gene sequence: CDR1 KGHDR, CDR2 SFDVKD. Trimming cost V 4 bases and J 1 base, with 6 bases left between them. CDR3 DNA: TGTGCCACCAGTGAGGTACAGAACACTGAAGCTTTCTTT. It yields the protein CATSEVQNTEAFF.

The chain joins TRBV25-1 to TRBJ1-2, with 8 bases matching TRBD1. There are 14 residues in the CDR3. The V gene end was trimmed by 7 bases and the J gene end by 5 bases; junction bases not matched to a gene: 9. Germline values: CDR1 MGHDK, CDR2 SYGVNS. For the CDR3, the DNA is TGTGCCAGCACTAAACTGGGACAGGAGTATGGCTACACCTTC. This encodes CASTKLGQEYGYTF.

The chain is built from TRBV2 and TRBJ2-5; D remains ambiguous. Trimming shortened V by 2 bases and J by 7 bases, and 8 bases separated the two germline ends. CDR1 is SNHLY and CDR2 is FYNNEI in the germline V gene. The CDR3 totals 12 residues. CDR3 residues: CASSETIGTQYF. The CDR3, as DNA: TGTGCCAGCAGTGAAACGATAGGGACCCAGTACTTC.

This chain joins TRBV5-1 and TRBJ1-2, with D maybe TRBD1 (6 bases). There are 16 residues in the CDR3. Germline V gene data show CDR1 as SGHRS and CDR2 as YFSETQ. Trimming stripped 0 bases from V and 8 bases from J, with 20 bases between. The CDR3 spells CASSLALGGGKDGYTF. CDR3 sequence (DNA): TGCGCCAGCAGCTTGGCCCTGGGAGGGGGAAAAGACGGCTACACCTTC.

The V gene is TRBV9, the J gene TRBJ1-3; TRBD1 might be the D (5 bases). Per the germline V gene, CDR1 is SGDLS and CDR2 is YYNGEE. Between the trimmed V and J ends, which lost 0 bases and 0 bases, there was a span of 10 bases. The CDR3 loop spans 16 amino acids. The CDR3 sequence is CASSVEWGSSGNTIYF. DNA of the CDR3: TGTGCCAGCAGCGTAGAGTGGGGGAGCTCTGGAAACACCATATATTTT. Filled out from reference TRBV9 and TRBJ1-3, the complete variable domain reads DSGVTQTPKHLITATGQRVTLRCSPRSGDLSVYWYQQSLDQGLQFLIQYYNGEERAKGNILERFSAQQFPDLHSELNLSSLELGDSALYFCASSVEWGSSGNTIYFGEGSWLTVV.

CDR3: CASSYGGSANEQYF. The CDR3 nucleotides are TGTGCCAGCAGTTACGGCGGGAGTGCAAACGAGCAGTACTTC. The rearrangement joins TRBV6-5 to TRBJ2-7; 7 bases map to TRBD2. V lost 2 bases, J lost 5 bases, and 6 bases stayed unmatched. The CDR3 sequence is 14 residues long. CDR1 and CDR2 from the germline V gene are MNHEY and SVGAGI.

This sequence joins TRBV28 and TRBJ1-1; no reliable D call. V lost 5 bases to trimming and J lost 7 bases, with 11 bases between them. Looked up from germline, CDR1 is MDHEN and CDR2 is SYDVKM. The CDR3 has 12 residues. The CDR3: CASSPSHFEAFF. CDR3 coding DNA: TGTGCCAGCAGTCCCTCCCACTTTGAAGCTTTCTTT.

There are a few counts of this clone. The chain links TRBV24-1 to TRBJ2-7; D unresolved. The CDR3 consists of 13 residues. Trimming cost V 7 bases and J 5 bases, with 14 bases left between them. Germline V lookup: CDR1 KGHDR, CDR2 SFDVKD. The CDR3: CATSGTAGDEQYF. CDR3 sequence (DNA): TGTGCCACCAGCGGTACAGCCGGAGACGAGCAGTACTTC.

The V gene is TRBV6-4, the J gene TRBJ1-2; D not resolved. CDR3 length: 15 amino acids. Trimming cost V 2 bases and J 7 bases, with 17 bases left between them. Germline CDR1 MRHNA, CDR2 SNTAGT. The CDR3 DNA reads TGTGCCAGCAGTGACAAAGGGAAGGGAAAGAGTGGCTACACCTTC. Its protein product is CASSDKGKGKSGYTF.

The CDR3 reads CASSRDRDRGLYSNQPQHF. The CDR3 DNA reads TGTGCCAGCAGCCGAGACCGGGACAGGGGGCTTTATAGCAATCAGCCCCAGCATTTT. The chain uses TRBV14 and TRBJ1-5; 12 positions match TRBD1. The CDR3 is 19 residues long. J gave up 0 bases and V 4 bases, and 10 bases lay outside the gene matches. Germline CDR1 SGHDN, CDR2 FVKESK.

This chain connects TRBV9 to TRBJ1-1; 10 bases line up with TRBD1. The CDR3 has 16 amino acids. Looked up from germline, CDR1 is SGDLS and CDR2 is YYNGEE. V trimming: 4 bases; J trimming: 6 bases; junction bases outside the gene matches: 12. CDR3 DNA sequence: TGTGCCAGCAGCCCAAAGTCCGGGACAGGGGACCCTGAAGCTTTCTTT. Residues: CASSPKSGTGDPEAFF.

This chain links TRBV9 with TRBJ2-3; no clear D gene. Per germline, CDR1 SGDLS and CDR2 YYNGEE. Trimming cost V 0 bases and J 6 bases, with 11 bases left between them. This CDR3 has 14 residues. CDR3 nucleotides: TGTGCCAGCAGCGTAGCAGGCGCCGGGGATACGCAGTATTTT. This sequence encodes CASSVAGAGDTQYF.

The CDR3 loop reads CATSENQIDRTGYTF. The CDR3 DNA sequence: TGTGCCACCAGCGAGAATCAAATAGACAGAACCGGCTACACCTTC. The genes are TRBV15 and TRBJ1-2, with a tentative D call TRBD1 (5 bases). The CDR3 is 15 residues long. Germline V lookup: CDR1 LNHNV, CDR2 YYDKDF (reference sequence). Trimming cost V 5 bases and J 8 bases, with 21 bases left between them.